This TCR beta chain was obtained from a study of Ad26.COV2.S vaccination and SARS-CoV-2 variants. Background on the study: This donor came from the COV1001 trial of Ad26.COV2.S.

The germline V gene encodes CDR1 LNHDA and CDR2 SQIVND (reference sequence). This CDR3 has 15 amino acids. The junction had 4 bases not matched to a gene; V was cut back by 3 bases and J by 6 bases. Sequenced by immunoSEQ multiplex PCR; TCRdb stores in-frame clones only, minus some. This sample yields about 440,000 clones, of which 70% to 90% are seen a single time; roughly 13% belongs to the top ten. Stated treatment: roughly 18 received Ad26.COV2.S at low or high dose, single or two shots; 5 received placebo; per-sample allocation not given. Vaccine and placebo recipients were sampled on day 63 after the first injection. This person who donated was an adult of 18-55 years in Boston. The vaccine antigen was prefusion-stabilized Wuhan SARS-CoV-2 spike.

This chain joins TRBV19 and TRBJ2-1; TRBD2 aligns across 11 bases. The sample here was peripheral blood, taken in a trial of Ad26.COV2.S vaccine versus placebo. This sequence originates from a person aged 18-65 years who received the Ad26.COV2.S COVID-19 vaccine or a placebo. This CDR3 reads CASSISGRAINEQFF. The CDR3 nucleotides read TGTGCCAGTAGTATTAGCGGGAGGGCCATCAATGAGCAGTTCTTC.